Below are 10 T cell receptor beta chains sequenced from a single sample in a study of regulatory T cells in long-lasting Graves disease. Described time point: persistent/refractory GD, antithyroid drugs over 5 years with positive TRAb. With RNA extracted from PBMCs as input, the TCR library was made. Investigators prepared the TCR beta libraries by applying iRepertoire HTBI primers and Arm-PCR of CDR3 regions. In TCRdb, the multiplex PCR reads were re-called with MiXCR into one record per CDR3 protein. The sample consists of hundreds of thousands of distinct CDR3 sequences, around 20% of them appearing once. This specimen consisted of peripheral blood mononuclear cells (PBMCs), obtained when the disease was refractory, from a patient treated with antithyroid drugs. These receptors all come from a female donor with Graves disease.

The table lists this clonotype with a few counts. The rearrangement uses TRBV7-3 and TRBJ2-4; D might be TRBD2 (5 bases). The V end was cut by 1 base, the J end by 6 bases, with 7 bases between. Germline V gene sequence: CDR1 SGHTA, CDR2 FQGTGA. This CDR3 contains 13 residues. CDR3 in amino acids: CASSLRAGNIQYF. CDR3 DNA: TGTGCCAGCAGCTTAAGGGCGGGAAACATTCAGTACTTC.

This clonotype was picked up many times. This sequence joins TRBV18 and TRBJ2-5; no clear D gene. Germline lookup yields CDR1 KGHSH and CDR2 LQKENI. V was shortened by 2 bases and J by 5 bases, with 9 bases between the two germline ends. The CDR3 extends over 13 amino acids. This chain's CDR3 is CASSPVLTETQYF. Written as DNA, the CDR3 is TGTGCCAGCTCACCAGTACTGACGGAGACCCAGTACTTC. The full variable domain, its missing parts supplied by reference TRBV18 and TRBJ2-5, is NAGVMQNPRHLVRRRGQEARLRCSPMKGHSHVYWYRQLPEEGLKFMVYLQKENIIDESGMPKERFSAEFPKEGPSILRIQQVVRGDSAAYFCASSPVLTETQYFGPGTRLLVL.

This chain links TRBV5-8 with TRBJ1-1; D call uncertain. CDR3 length equals 13 residues. Germline V lookup: CDR1 SGHTS, CDR2 YDEGEE. The V gene lost 4 bases and the J gene lost 11 bases, with 18 bases spanning the gap. As DNA, the CDR3 is TGTGCCAGCAGCAAGCGAAGGACGGCGGTGGCTTTCTTT. Its protein product is CASSKRRTAVAFF. The variable domain in full, completed from reference TRBV5-8 and TRBJ1-1, reads EAGVTQSPTHLIKTRGQQATLRCSPISGHTSVYWYQQALGLGLQFLLWYDEGEERNRGNFPPRFSGRQFPNYSSELNVNALELEDSALYLCASSKRRTAVAFFGQGTRLTVV.

As regards this clonotype: This could be a read error, since a much larger clone is one nucleotide away. This sequence joins TRBV6-2 or TRBV6-3 and TRBJ2-7; TRBD1 matches 7 bases. The CDR3 is 14 amino acids. J lost 6 bases, V lost 5 bases, and 10 bases had no gene match. Germline CDR1 MNHEY, CDR2 SVGEGT. The DNA for the CDR3 is TGTGCCAGCAGTGGTCAGACAGGGTTCGGCGAGCAGTACTTC. Protein product: CASSGQTGFGEQYF.

This clonotype was detected ten times or more. J is TRBJ2-5 and V is TRBV12-3 or TRBV12-4; D is undetermined. This CDR3 region has 13 residues. V was trimmed by 6 bases and J by 3 bases, leaving 11 bases between them. CDR3 in amino acids: CASSPTKEETQYF. Here the CDR3 DNA reads TGTGCCAGCAGCCCGACCAAAGAAGAGACCCAGTACTTC.

V gene TRBV29-1 combines with J gene TRBJ2-5, with TRBD1 identical over 7 bases. The CDR3 has 13 amino acids. J gave up 5 bases and V 2 bases, and 5 bases lay outside the gene matches. Per germline, CDR1 SQVTM and CDR2 ANQGSEA. The CDR3 region is CSVEKGAGETQYF. For the CDR3, the DNA is TGCAGCGTTGAAAAGGGGGCTGGGGAGACCCAGTACTTC. Supplemented by reference TRBV29-1 and TRBJ2-5, the full variable domain reads SAVISQKPSRDICQRGTSLTIQCQVDSQVTMMFWYRQQPGQSLTLIATANQGSEATYESGFVIDKFPISRPNLTFSTLTVSNMSPEDSSIYLCSVEKGAGETQYFGPGTRLLVL.

This clonotype was counted a few times. The CDR3 sequence is CASSYTGGGSYEQYF. The CDR3 nucleotides are TGCGCCAGCAGCTACACAGGCGGAGGCAGCTACGAGCAGTACTTC. This chain connects TRBV5-1 to TRBJ2-7, with D tentatively TRBD1 or TRBD2 (5 bases each). The V end was cut by 3 bases, the J end by 3 bases, with 16 bases between. Per the germline V gene, CDR1 is SGHRS and CDR2 is YFSETQ. The length of the CDR3 is 15 residues.

This clonotype showed up many times. The chain carries TRBV6-1 and TRBJ2-5; 8 bases agree with TRBD1. The length of the CDR3 is 13 residues. The germline gives CDR1 MNHNS, CDR2 SASEGT. Trimming at V came to 5 bases and at J to 5 bases, leaving 4 bases not matched to a gene. CDR3 coding DNA: TGTGCCAGCAGTCCAGGGGGCTCGGAGACCCAGTACTTC. Translating gives CASSPGGSETQYF.

This clonotype was detected a few times. The chain uses TRBV5-6 and TRBJ2-7; no definite D call. V lost 0 bases to trimming and J lost 2 bases, with 9 bases between them. CDR1 is SGHDT, CDR2 YYEEEE, per germline. The length of the CDR3 is 14 residues. This chain's CDR3 is CASSLGSITYEQYF. CDR3 sequence (DNA): TGTGCCAGCAGCTTGGGGAGCATCACCTACGAGCAGTACTTC.

This clonotype was counted many times. The genes are TRBV7-2 and TRBJ2-7; no definite D call. Trimming shortened V by 3 bases and J by 0 bases, and 9 bases separated the two germline ends. Germline loops: CDR1 SGHTA, CDR2 FQGNSA. The CDR3 runs 14 residues. CDR3: CASSFAAFSYEQYF. In DNA form, the CDR3 reads TGTGCCAGCAGCTTTGCCGCTTTCTCCTACGAGCAGTACTTC.